This T cell receptor (beta chain) was identified in a study of blood T cell repertoires in COVID-19. The study drew participants aged about 18 to 89 years from 20 to 30 US areas. Cohort allocation depended upon clinical history that participants reported. As processed by the authors: Cell counts per sample came from amplifying reference gene primers. Measured with immunoSEQ multiplex PCR; TCRdb has only the in-frame clones, and not every one. V, J and clone size are taken as reported in that table, and D and trimming were inferred from the DNA itself. The sample gives 340,000 or so clones, just over 85% of which show up once; about 4% is in the top ten. Germline loops: CDR1 SGHNT, CDR2 YYREEE (reference sequence). With 0 bases removed from V and 6 bases from J, the gap between germline ends came to 16 bases. This CDR3 contains 15 residues.

The clonotype originates from a middle-aged woman with acute COVID-19. The rearrangement uses TRBV5-4 and TRBJ2-7; possible D gene TRBD1, 6 bases. The sequencing sample was made of PBMCs or T cells enriched from blood (not recorded which). The CDR3 DNA sequence: TGTGCCAGCAGCTTGGACAGGGCGAAAACCCCCGAGCAGTACTTC. Encoded protein: CASSLDRAKTPEQYF.